The source of this T cell receptor beta chain is a study of shared clonotypes between healthy human individuals. Study as a whole: Per donor, three plates held CD4 naive cells, three held CD4 memory, two held CD8 naive and one held CD8 memory.

Generated by immunoSEQ multiplex PCR, the TCRdb table keeps only in-frame clones and is missing some. The sample has a few million clones, roughly 93% seen once. Trimming removed 4 bases from V and 7 bases from J; junction bases left unmatched: 6. This CDR3 is built from 13 residues. The germline V gene has CDR1 PRHDT and CDR2 FYEKMQ (reference sequence). The naive CD8 population came from CD45RO-negative cells selected for CCR7, without terminally differentiated effector memory CD45RA+ cells. Within Nashville, Tennessee resided all donors, each a Caucasian adult. This sequence originates from a man younger than 30 in good health. Some clones in this sample may be carry-over from other donors' samples. V and J are TRBV13 and TRBJ1-2, with 7 positions matching TRBD1. Sequenced: naive CD8+ T cells from PBMCs. This CDR3 is CASSSDRAPGYTF. CDR3 DNA: TGTGCCAGCAGCTCCGACAGGGCTCCTGGCTACACCTTC. Full variable domain (remainder filled in from reference TRBV13 and TRBJ1-2): AAGVIQSPRHLIKEKRETATLKCYPIPRHDTVYWYQQGPGQDPQFLISFYEKMQSDKGSIPDRFSAQQFSDYHSELNMSSLELGDSALYFCASSSDRAPGYTFGSGTRLTVV.